This entry lists 20 T cell receptor beta chains sequenced from one sample in a study of OX40 agonist ivuxolimab in advanced cancers. Libraries were prepared by immunoSEQ multiplex PCR; TCRdb keeps only in-frame clonotypes and omits some of them. This sample yields 40,000 to 50,000 clones, of which 86% are seen a single time; 9% to 13% belongs to the top ten. The source material was CD4+ or CD8+ T cells sorted from blood, sampled in a trial of the OX40 agonist ivuxolimab. The source of these receptors is an adult with an advanced solid tumor such as melanoma, head and neck, liver or kidney cancer.

This chain uses TRBV11-2 with TRBJ2-7, with a tentative D call TRBD1 (6 bases). Germline values: CDR1 SGHAT, CDR2 FQNNGV. V was pared by 0 bases and J by 4 bases, with 13 bases between. This CDR3 contains 15 residues. CDR3 residues: CASSLDLGTPYEQYF. CDR3 sequence (DNA): TGTGCCAGCAGCTTAGATCTAGGGACACCATACGAGCAGTACTTC.

The chain couples TRBV7-2 to TRBJ1-2; TRBD1 agrees at 7 bases. Germline loops: CDR1 SGHTA, CDR2 FQGNSA. The junction had 12 bases not matched to a gene; V was cut back by 5 bases and J by 3 bases. The CDR3 is made up of 16 amino acids. The CDR3 protein is CASSIQTGNRDYGYTF. The CDR3 bases are TGTGCCAGCAGCATCCAGACAGGGAACAGGGACTATGGCTACACCTTC.

The chain has TRBV4-1 and TRBJ2-7, with 8 bases that match TRBD1. This CDR3 spans 16 amino acids. In germline, CDR1 is MGHRA, CDR2 YSYEKL. V gave up 1 base and J gave up 3 bases; unmatched junction bases: 8. The CDR3 DNA sequence: TGCGCCAGCAGCCAAGGGACAGGGAAAAAGGTCTACGAGCAGTACTTC. It yields the protein CASSQGTGKKVYEQYF.

The chain uses TRBV4-1 and TRBJ1-2; D not resolved. CDR3 size: 13 residues. CDR1 and CDR2 (germline): MGHRA, YSYEKL. Trimming took off 1 base at V and 3 bases at J, with 6 bases between the two ends. CDR3 sequence reads: CASSQVRDYGYTF. CDR3 nucleotide sequence: TGCGCCAGCAGCCAAGTAAGAGACTATGGCTACACCTTC.

A word on this clone: An end of the junction differs from the germline gene, which may be a read error. This chain uses TRBV7-2 with TRBJ1-2; 7 bases agree with TRBD1. The CDR3 loop spans 12 amino acids. Looked up from germline, CDR1 is SGHTA and CDR2 is FQGNSA. In DNA form, the CDR3 reads TGTGCCAGCAGCTTAGGCCAGACAGGGCAGGCCTTC. This codes for CASSLGQTGQAF.

The chain has TRBV11-2 and TRBJ2-3; 14 nucleotides align to TRBD2. From germline, CDR1 is SGHAT and CDR2 FQNNGV. CDR3 size: 17 residues. J was trimmed by 2 bases and V by 5 bases; bases with no gene match: 6. The CDR3 DNA follows: TGTGCCAGCAGCCTCGGGACTAGCGGGGGATACACAGATACGCAGTATTTT. Residues: CASSLGTSGGYTDTQYF.

The gene calls are TRBV7-2 and TRBJ2-5; TRBD2 matches 8 bases. J lost 1 base, V lost 3 bases, and 7 bases had no gene match. The CDR3 contains 16 residues. Looked up from germline, CDR1 is SGHTA and CDR2 is FQGNSA. CDR3 loop: CASSFVITSGQETQYF. The CDR3 DNA reads as TGTGCCAGCAGCTTCGTGATTACTAGCGGCCAAGAGACCCAGTACTTC.

This clone was counted only a few times. V is TRBV7-8 and J is TRBJ2-1, with 7 bases lining up with TRBD2. V shed 4 bases and J 0 bases; nucleotides not matched to a gene: 6. The CDR3 is made up of 16 amino acids. CDR1 is SGHVS, CDR2 FQNEAQ, per germline. The CDR3 nucleotides are TGTGCCAGCAGCTCCAACGGCGGGAGCTCCTACAATGAGCAGTTCTTC. Amino acid sequence: CASSSNGGSSYNEQFF.

In its sample, this clone was seen once. J is TRBJ1-2 and V is TRBV20-1; no definite D call. CDR3 size: 11 residues. Trimming removed 6 bases at V and 5 bases at J, with 10 bases between. The germline gives CDR1 DFQATT, CDR2 SNEGSKA (reference sequence). DNA for the CDR3: TGCAGTGCCATCAAGGCATATGGCTACACCTTC. Amino acids: CSAIKAYGYTF.

The genes are TRBV5-4 and TRBJ2-7; TRBD2 might be the D (6 bases). Trimming pared 4 bases from V and 4 bases from J, leaving 9 bases between. This CDR3 has 12 amino acids. Germline values: CDR1 SGHNT, CDR2 YYREEE (reference sequence). In nucleotides, the CDR3 is TGTGCCAGCAGCCGCGGGATTTACGAGCAGTACTTC. Translation: CASSRGIYEQYF.

This rearrangement joins TRBV7-9 to TRBJ1-1, with D possibly being TRBD1 (5 bases). The CDR3 extends over 15 amino acids. The germline V gene has CDR1 SEHNR and CDR2 FQNEAQ (reference sequence). The germline V and J ends were trimmed by 3 bases and 1 base, with 12 bases remaining between them. CDR3 DNA sequence: TGTGCCAGCAGCTTGGCCCCAGGGCAGAACACTGAAGCTTTCTTT. Its translation is CASSLAPGQNTEAFF. The full variable domain, completed using reference TRBV7-9 and TRBJ1-1, is DTGVSQNPRHKITKRGQNVTFRCDPISEHNRLYWYRQTLGQGPEFLTYFQNEAQLEKSRLLSDRFSAERPKGSFSTLEIQRTEQGDSAMYLCASSLAPGQNTEAFFGQGTRLTVV.

V usage is TRBV2 and J usage is TRBJ2-3, with TRBD2 identical over 13 bases. V dropped 4 bases and J dropped 0; count of bases not matched to a gene: 7. Germline V gene data show CDR1 as SNHLY and CDR2 as FYNNEI. The CDR3 has 18 amino acids. CDR3 residues: CASSGLAGGAPSTDTQYF. The CDR3 nucleotides read TGTGCCAGCAGTGGACTAGCGGGGGGAGCCCCTAGCACAGATACGCAGTATTTT.

This sequence joins TRBV5-1 and TRBJ2-7; D perhaps matches TRBD1 (6 bases). CDR3 length: 16 amino acids. Germline V gives CDR1 SGHRS, CDR2 YFSETQ. Between the trimmed V and J ends, which lost 4 bases and 1 base, there was a span of 18 bases. The CDR3 here is CASSHYLDRGSYEQYF. CDR3 DNA sequence: TGCGCCAGCAGCCATTACCTGGACAGAGGATCCTACGAGCAGTACTTC.

The chain carries TRBV15 and TRBJ2-7, with D maybe TRBD1 (5 bases). This CDR3 is 14 amino acids long. Between the trimmed V and J ends, which lost 5 bases and 2 bases, there was a span of 13 bases. CDR1 and CDR2 from the germline V gene are LNHNV and YYDKDF (reference sequence). CDR3 sequence reads: CATSSKYRPYEQYF. Here the CDR3 DNA reads TGTGCCACCAGCTCTAAATACAGGCCCTACGAGCAGTACTTC.

This clone was detected only a few times. This rearrangement joins TRBV5-1 to TRBJ2-1, with D possibly matching TRBD1 (7 bases). The germline CDR1 and CDR2 sequences are SGHRS and YFSETQ. This CDR3 is built from 13 residues. V shed 0 bases and J shed 10 bases, with 11 bases lying between them. DNA for the CDR3: TGCGCCAGCAGCTTGGGACTAGGGGGCGAGCAGTTCTTC. Translating it yields CASSLGLGGEQFF.

By sample fraction, this clone is medium-sized. V gene TRBV5-6 combines with J gene TRBJ1-1, with D perhaps matching TRBD1 (5 bases). This CDR3 is built from 13 residues. Germline CDR1 and CDR2: SGHDT and YYEEEE. Trimming stripped 0 bases from V and 10 bases from J, with 13 bases between. The CDR3 here is CASSLGALRGAFF. CDR3 in DNA: TGTGCCAGCAGCTTGGGGGCCTTGAGGGGAGCTTTCTTT.

This rearrangement joins TRBV18 to TRBJ2-3, with D unclear. V shed 2 bases and J shed 2 bases, with 8 bases lying between them. This CDR3 contains 14 residues. Germline assignment: CDR1 KGHSH and CDR2 LQKENI. The CDR3 region has the DNA TGTGCCAGCTCACCAAGACTTAACACAGATACGCAGTATTTT. It translates to CASSPRLNTDTQYF.

This clone appeared once. This rearrangement joins TRBV9 to TRBJ2-7; D remains unclear. This CDR3 has 15 amino acids. Looked up from germline, CDR1 is SGDLS and CDR2 is YYNGEE. V was shortened by 0 bases and J by 1 base, with 11 bases between the two germline ends. The CDR3: CASSVDSVWSYEQYF. The CDR3 nucleotides read TGTGCCAGCAGCGTAGACTCCGTTTGGTCCTACGAGCAGTACTTC.

The V gene is TRBV15, the J gene TRBJ2-5; TRBD1 aligns across 7 bases. The CDR3 is made up of 15 amino acids. Germline V gene lookup returns CDR1 LNHNV and CDR2 YYDKDF (reference sequence). V lost 0 bases and J lost 4; bases outside the gene matches: 5. CDR3 in amino acids: CATSRDRAGGETQYF. CDR3 coding DNA: TGTGCCACCAGCAGAGATCGAGCAGGGGGAGAGACCCAGTACTTC.

This chain uses TRBV5-1 with TRBJ2-7, with TRBD2 matching 14 bases. The ends lost 2 bases at V and 6 bases at J; junction bases unmatched: 4. CDR3 length: 15 amino acids. Germline V gene sequence: CDR1 SGHRS, CDR2 YFSETQ. Written as DNA, the CDR3 is TGCGCCAGCAGCTTTGGGACTAGCGGGAGAGGCGAGCAGTACTTC. It translates to CASSFGTSGRGEQYF. Full variable domain (rest looked up from reference TRBV5-1 and TRBJ2-7): KAGVTQTPRYLIKTRGQQVTLSCSPISGHRSVSWYQQTPGQGLQFLFEYFSETQRNKGNFPGRFSGRQFSNSRSEMNVSTLELGDSALYLCASSFGTSGRGEQYFGPGTRLTVT.